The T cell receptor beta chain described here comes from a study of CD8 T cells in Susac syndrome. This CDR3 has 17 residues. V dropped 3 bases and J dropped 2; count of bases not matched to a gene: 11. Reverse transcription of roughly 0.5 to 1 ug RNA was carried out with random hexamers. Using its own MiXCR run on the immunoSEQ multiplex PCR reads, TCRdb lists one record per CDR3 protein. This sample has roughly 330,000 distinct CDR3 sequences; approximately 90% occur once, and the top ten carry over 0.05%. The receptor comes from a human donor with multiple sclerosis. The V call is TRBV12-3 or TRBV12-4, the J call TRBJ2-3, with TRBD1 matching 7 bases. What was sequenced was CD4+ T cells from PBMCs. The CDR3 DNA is TGTGCCAGCAGTTTGAGACAGGGACCTCTCTACACAGATACGCAGTATTTT. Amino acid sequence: CASSLRQGPLYTDTQYF.